This passage covers 9 T cell receptor beta chains from one sample sequenced in a study of beta chain features in type 1 diabetes. Expressed TCRB transcripts were sequenced because the isolated RNA had all been reverse transcribed beforehand. TCRdb's table, derived via immunoSEQ multiplex PCR, lists solely in-frame clones and lacks some. The sample carries some 140,000 clones, 7% to 10% recorded once. Sequencing was performed on central memory CD4+ T cells from blood. The receptors come from a man aged 18 to 29 in good health.

A few counts support this clone. The V gene is TRBV7-3, the J gene TRBJ2-5; D gene uncertain. Looked up from germline, CDR1 is SGHTA and CDR2 is FQGTGA. The CDR3 runs 9 residues. Trimming removed 5 bases at V and 8 bases at J, with 3 bases between. The DNA of the CDR3 is TGTGCCAGCAGCCCTACCCAGTACTTC. Translating gives CASSPTQYF.

This clone was seen more than once but under ten times. The rearrangement uses TRBV7-3 and TRBJ2-3; no reliable D call. The CDR3 has 14 residues. CDR1 is SGHTA and CDR2 is FQGTGA in the germline V gene. V was clipped by 5 bases and J by 4 bases, with 13 bases between them. This CDR3 is CASSLRPGPDTQYF. The CDR3 bases are TGTGCCAGCAGCCTGAGGCCGGGTCCAGATACGCAGTATTTT.

In DNA, the CDR3 is TGTGCCAGCAGTGAAGCGCTTCGAGCTTTGAGGACAGCAGAAAACATTCAGTACTTC. This translates into CASSEALRALRTAENIQYF. The J gene is TRBJ2-4, the V gene TRBV6-1; D perhaps matches TRBD1 (6 bases). V was shortened by 0 bases and J by 5 bases, with 23 bases between the two germline ends. The germline V gene has CDR1 MNHNS and CDR2 SASEGT. The CDR3 covers 19 residues.

V usage is TRBV7-2 and J usage is TRBJ2-3, with a weak D call TRBD2 (6 bases). This CDR3 spans 15 amino acids. Per the germline V gene, CDR1 is SGHTA and CDR2 is FQGNSA. Trimming left V 5 bases short and J 0 bases short, with 12 bases between. CDR3 sequence (DNA): TGTGCCAGCAGCGAGGACTATCAAAGCACAGATACGCAGTATTTT. Protein: CASSEDYQSTDTQYF.

This clone was picked up a small number of times. The rearrangement joins TRBV11-2 to TRBJ2-7; 11 nucleotides agree with TRBD1. The CDR3 length is 15 residues. Germline lookup yields CDR1 SGHAT and CDR2 FQNNGV. J was trimmed by 6 bases and V by 4 bases; bases with no gene match: 8. The CDR3 nucleotides read TGTGCCAGCAGCTCGAGGCGGGACAGGGGGACCGAGCAGTACTTC. It yields the protein CASSSRRDRGTEQYF.

The rearrangement joins TRBV6-6 to TRBJ2-7; 8 positions match TRBD2. The CDR3 sequence is 14 residues long. Germline assignment: CDR1 MNHNY and CDR2 SVGAGI (reference sequence). J was trimmed by 3 bases and V by 4 bases; bases with no gene match: 5. The CDR3 DNA is TGTGCCAGCAGTTCATTCGGGGGGGACTACGAGCAGTACTTC. Translating it yields CASSSFGGDYEQYF.

This clone has a handful of counts. The rearrangement joins TRBV4-3 to TRBJ1-5; no clear D. Trimming pared 0 bases from V and 5 bases from J, leaving 8 bases between. The CDR3 totals 14 residues. CDR1 and CDR2 from the germline V gene are LGHNA and YSLEER. Here the CDR3 DNA reads TGCGCCAGCAGCCAAGACCCCCAGGATCAGCCCCAGCATTTT. This gives the protein CASSQDPQDQPQHF.

Only a few counts were recorded for this clone. This chain joins TRBV5-4 and TRBJ2-7; TRBD1 is a possible D gene (6 bases). Per the germline V gene, CDR1 is SGHNT and CDR2 is YYREEE (reference sequence). This CDR3 comprises 15 residues. V was clipped by 4 bases and J by 2 bases, with 16 bases between them. The CDR3 DNA reads TGTGCCAGCAGCCACCGCGGACAGACTACCTACGAGCAGTACTTC. It specifies CASSHRGQTTYEQYF.

This clone was seen a few times. This rearrangement joins TRBV2 to TRBJ2-7, with D tentatively TRBD1 (6 bases). Germline V gene lookup returns CDR1 SNHLY and CDR2 FYNNEI. This CDR3 has 15 residues. V lost 6 bases, J lost 4 bases, and 19 bases lay in between. The CDR3 coding sequence is TGTGCCAGCAGATATGACAGGCAAACAGCATACGAGCAGTACTTC. It codes for CASRYDRQTAYEQYF. The full variable domain, rest sourced from reference TRBV2 and TRBJ2-7, is EPEVTQTPSHQVTQMGQEVILRCVPISNHLYFYWYRQILGQKVEFLVSFYNNEISEKSEIFDDQFSVERPDGSNFTLKIRSTKLEDSAMYFCASRYDRQTAYEQYFGPGTRLTVT.